These 23 T cell receptor beta chains were sequenced from one sample in a study of technical replicates of blood from a few donors. TCRdb keeps only in-frame clones here, not all; method: immunoSEQ multiplex PCR. The sample holds roughly 81,000 clones, 70% to 90% seen once. Sequencing was performed on PBMCs. These receptors all stem from a human donor in good health. Some clones in this sample may be carry-over from other donors' samples.

The chain is built from TRBV19 and TRBJ2-3; D possibly corresponds to TRBD1 (5 bases). This CDR3 has 15 amino acids. Trimming took off 4 bases at V and 0 bases at J, with 11 bases between the two ends. The germline V gene encodes CDR1 LNHDA and CDR2 SQIVND (reference sequence). CDR3 sequence: CASSKGRASTDTQYF. The CDR3 DNA is TGTGCCAGTAGTAAGGGCAGGGCTAGCACAGATACGCAGTATTTT.

The genes are TRBV29-1 and TRBJ2-5; the match to TRBD1 covers 9 bases. The CDR3 is 13 amino acids. Trimming removed 7 bases from V and 11 bases from J; junction bases left unmatched: 14. The germline V gene has CDR1 SQVTM and CDR2 ANQGSEA. The CDR3 DNA follows: TGCAGCGCCGAACAGGGGGCGCTGAGGGAGCAGTACTTC. The encoded protein is CSAEQGALREQYF.

The chain joins TRBV5-1 to TRBJ2-1; 10 positions match TRBD2. Trimming took 4 bases from V and 2 from J; bases not matched to a gene: 3. The CDR3 totals 15 residues. Germline V gene lookup returns CDR1 SGHRS and CDR2 YFSETQ. The CDR3 reads CASSQLAGTYNEQFF. DNA for the CDR3: TGCGCCAGCAGCCAACTAGCGGGAACCTACAATGAGCAGTTCTTC.

The CDR3 nucleotides read TGTGCCAGCAGCGATGACAGGTCCGGACCCAAAAACATTCAGTACTTC. Protein: CASSDDRSGPKNIQYF. The chain recombines TRBV5-8 with TRBJ2-4; possible D gene TRBD1, 6 bases. Trimming shortened V by 4 bases and J by 2 bases, and 16 bases separated the two germline ends. This CDR3 spans 16 amino acids. Per the germline V gene, CDR1 is SGHTS and CDR2 is YDEGEE.

This clone was detected a few times. The chain links TRBV7-9 to TRBJ1-5; TRBD1 agrees at 9 bases. Germline V CDR1 and CDR2: SEHNR, FQNEAQ (reference sequence). CDR3 size: 16 residues. The trim removed 5 bases at V and 1 base at J, leaving 6 bases unmatched. CDR3 protein: CASSLRGQGSNQPQHF. Written as DNA, the CDR3 is TGTGCCAGCAGCCTTAGGGGACAGGGAAGCAATCAGCCCCAGCATTTT.

The chain couples TRBV2 to TRBJ2-1; D possibly corresponds to TRBD2 (5 bases). This CDR3 has 12 residues. V was clipped by 3 bases and J by 9 bases, with 9 bases between them. From germline, CDR1 is SNHLY and CDR2 FYNNEI. CDR3 in DNA: TGTGCCAGCAGTGAGGGTCGGGGTGAGCAGTTCTTC. Protein sequence: CASSEGRGEQFF.

The chain links TRBV5-6 to TRBJ2-7; TRBD1 matches at 7 bases. Germline assignment: CDR1 SGHDT and CDR2 YYEEEE. The V and J ends lost 4 bases and 3 bases, in that order; junction bases with no gene match: 7. The length of the CDR3 is 14 residues. The CDR3 here is CASSARDRNYEQYF. In DNA form, the CDR3 reads TGTGCCAGCAGCGCCCGGGACAGAAACTACGAGCAGTACTTC.

The sample holds one count of this clone. The V call is TRBV9, the J call TRBJ2-7, with 9 bases fitting TRBD2. V lost 0 bases to trimming and J lost 5 bases; unmatched junction nucleotides: 6. Germline CDR1 and CDR2: SGDLS and YYNGEE. CDR3 size: 15 residues. CDR3 sequence: CASSVEPREGHEQYF. CDR3 coding DNA: TGTGCCAGCAGCGTAGAGCCGCGGGAGGGACACGAGCAGTACTTC.

This chain connects TRBV4-1 to TRBJ2-7, with 8 positions matching TRBD2. V shed 1 base and J 3 bases; nucleotides not matched to a gene: 2. CDR3 length equals 14 residues. The germline V gene has CDR1 MGHRA and CDR2 YSYEKL. This CDR3 is CASSQGLANYEQYF. In nucleotides, the CDR3 is TGCGCCAGCAGCCAAGGACTAGCGAACTACGAGCAGTACTTC.

The chain carries TRBV2 and TRBJ2-2; TRBD2 matches at 7 bases. Germline values: CDR1 SNHLY, CDR2 FYNNEI. The V gene end was trimmed by 6 bases and the J gene end by 2 bases; junction bases not matched to a gene: 12. This CDR3 is 17 amino acids long. The CDR3 protein is CASRKGAGALNTGELFF. Written as DNA, the CDR3 is TGTGCCAGCAGGAAAGGGGCGGGAGCCCTTAACACCGGGGAGCTGTTTTTT.

The rearrangement joins TRBV6-1 to TRBJ2-1; TRBD2 matches at 8 bases. The CDR3 runs 16 residues. Trimming at V came to 2 bases and at J to 7 bases, leaving 10 bases not matched to a gene. Germline values: CDR1 MNHNS, CDR2 SASEGT. CDR3 in DNA: TGTGCCAGCAGTGAATGGGAGCGGGAGTTGTTTAATGAGCAGTTCTTC. Protein sequence: CASSEWERELFNEQFF.

The gene calls are TRBV29-1 and TRBJ2-7; 8 positions match TRBD2. The J segment lost 0 bases and the V segment lost 4 bases, leaving 8 bases of the junction unmatched. This CDR3 region has 15 residues. The germline gives CDR1 SQVTM, CDR2 ANQGSEA. The CDR3 loop reads CSVGKGGRSSYEQYF. CDR3 sequence (DNA): TGCAGCGTTGGAAAGGGCGGGAGGAGCTCCTACGAGCAGTACTTC.

In this sample, this clone turned up a few times. This sequence joins TRBV6-5 and TRBJ2-3, with 7 bases that match TRBD2. The CDR3 runs 14 residues. The V gene's germline CDR1 is MNHEY and CDR2 SVGAGI. Losses at the gene ends were 0 bases for V and 7 bases for J; bases not matched to a gene: 4. CDR3 coding DNA: TGTGCCAGCAGTTACTCAGGACTAGGGTATACGCAGTATTTT. It translates to CASSYSGLGYTQYF.

This clone was counted ten times or more. The chain couples TRBV13 to TRBJ1-2; D possibly corresponds to TRBD1 (6 bases). Germline V lookup: CDR1 PRHDT, CDR2 FYEKMQ (reference sequence). V lost 5 bases and J 6 bases, leaving 16 bases between the germline ends. This CDR3 region has 14 residues. CDR3 coding DNA: TGTGCCAGCAGCAAAGAGGCAGGGACACATGGCTACACCTTC. Amino acid sequence: CASSKEAGTHGYTF.

CDR3 region: CASSGPTGGSSYTF. The CDR3 coding sequence is TGTGCCAGCAGTGGACCGACAGGGGGTAGTAGCTACACCTTC. The chain has TRBV6-5 and TRBJ1-2; 9 nucleotides agree with TRBD1. After removal of 5 bases from V and 9 bases from J, the junction contained 10 bases not matched to a gene. From germline, CDR1 is MNHEY and CDR2 SVGAGI. This CDR3 has 14 amino acids.

This chain uses TRBV4-3 with TRBJ2-3; 12 bases map to TRBD2. The CDR3 length is 17 residues. V dropped 1 base and J dropped 1; count of bases not matched to a gene: 3. The germline V gene encodes CDR1 LGHNA and CDR2 YSLEER. The CDR3 DNA sequence: TGCGCCAGCAGCCAAGGTCGGACTAGCGGGGGCACAGATACGCAGTATTTT. This gives the protein CASSQGRTSGGTDTQYF.

The genes are TRBV7-9 and TRBJ2-2; possible D gene TRBD2, 6 bases. CDR1 and CDR2 (germline): SEHNR, FQNEAQ (reference sequence). The CDR3 is made up of 14 amino acids. V lost 6 bases to trimming and J lost 7 bases, with 15 bases between them. The CDR3 bases are TGTGCCAGCAGACCCCTCGGGAGCGGCGGGGAGCTGTTTTTT. It encodes CASRPLGSGGELFF.

The V call is TRBV6-4, the J call TRBJ2-3, with TRBD2 identical over 10 bases. Trimming took 2 bases from V and 6 from J; bases not matched to a gene: 11. The CDR3 has 17 residues. Germline CDR1 MRHNA, CDR2 SNTAGT. CDR3 sequence (DNA): TGTGCCAGCAGTGACGAGAGTAGCGGGGGGTTGCCGGATACGCAGTATTTT. It translates to CASSDESSGGLPDTQYF.

This sequence joins TRBV2 and TRBJ2-1; TRBD2 might be the D (6 bases). Germline CDR1 SNHLY, CDR2 FYNNEI. The V gene lost 11 bases and the J gene lost 7 bases, with 24 bases spanning the gap. This CDR3 comprises 15 residues. In nucleotides, the CDR3 is TGTGCCTCAATAGCGGAAAGCGGTTTGAGGAATGAGCAGTTCTTC. It specifies CASIAESGLRNEQFF.

This clone was counted between two and nine times. The J gene is TRBJ2-3, the V gene TRBV19, with no clear D. The germline CDR1 and CDR2 sequences are LNHDA and SQIVND (reference sequence). The V end lost 0 bases, the J end lost 7 bases, and 8 bases lay between the germline ends. The CDR3 extends over 13 amino acids. The CDR3 protein is CASSIELEYTQYF. The CDR3 DNA is TGTGCCAGTAGTATAGAACTCGAATATACGCAGTATTTT.

The chain joins TRBV18 to TRBJ2-1, with D hard to call. V lost 1 base and J lost 5, with 12 bases in between. The germline V gene encodes CDR1 KGHSH and CDR2 LQKENI. The CDR3 loop spans 15 amino acids. The CDR3 protein is CASSPLETRNNEQFF. CDR3 nucleotide sequence: TGTGCCAGCTCACCACTCGAGACCAGGAACAATGAGCAGTTCTTC. The whole variable domain, remainder taken from reference TRBV18 and TRBJ2-1, is NAGVMQNPRHLVRRRGQEARLRCSPMKGHSHVYWYRQLPEEGLKFMVYLQKENIIDESGMPKERFSAEFPKEGPSILRIQQVVRGDSAAYFCASSPLETRNNEQFFGPGTRLTVL.

A word on this clone: The same CDR3 arises from other DNA sequences in this sample as well. This chain links TRBV5-1 with TRBJ1-3; TRBD1 is a possible D gene (5 bases). This CDR3 comprises 14 residues. The V end lost 2 bases, the J end lost 0 bases, and 6 bases lay between the germline ends. Germline V CDR1 and CDR2: SGHRS, YFSETQ. The CDR3 spells CASSFDSSGNTIYF. The CDR3 coding sequence is TGCGCCAGCAGCTTCGACAGCTCTGGAAACACCATATATTTT.

The table lists this clone with a count of one. This rearrangement joins TRBV7-9 to TRBJ1-2; D gene uncertain. The ends were cut back, 5 bases at V and 2 bases at J, with 18 bases in the middle. Looked up from germline, CDR1 is SEHNR and CDR2 is FQNEAQ (reference sequence). There are 16 residues in the CDR3. The CDR3 sequence: CASSVVAGTSNYGYTF. CDR3 nucleotide sequence: TGTGCCAGCAGCGTAGTGGCAGGCACCTCGAACTATGGCTACACCTTC.